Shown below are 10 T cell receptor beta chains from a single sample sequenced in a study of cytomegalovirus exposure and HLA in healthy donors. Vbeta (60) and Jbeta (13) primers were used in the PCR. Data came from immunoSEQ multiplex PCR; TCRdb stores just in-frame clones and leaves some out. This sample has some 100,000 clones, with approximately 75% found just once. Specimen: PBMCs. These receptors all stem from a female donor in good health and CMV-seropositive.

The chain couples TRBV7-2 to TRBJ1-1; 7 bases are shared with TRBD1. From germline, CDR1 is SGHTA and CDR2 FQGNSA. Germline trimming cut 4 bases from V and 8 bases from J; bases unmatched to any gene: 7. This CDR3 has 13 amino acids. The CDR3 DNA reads TGTGCCAGCAGCTATGTAGGGGGCGACGAAGCTTTCTTT. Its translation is CASSYVGGDEAFF.

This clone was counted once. CDR3 in amino acids: CASSQEYREFDEQFF. In DNA form, the CDR3 reads TGTGCCAGCAGCCAAGAATATCGGGAGTTCGATGAGCAGTTCTTC. V usage is TRBV4-2 and J usage is TRBJ2-1; D may be TRBD2 (6 bases). The germline gives CDR1 LGHNA, CDR2 YNFKEQ. The ends were cut back, 0 bases at V and 8 bases at J, with 14 bases in the middle. The CDR3 length is 15 residues.

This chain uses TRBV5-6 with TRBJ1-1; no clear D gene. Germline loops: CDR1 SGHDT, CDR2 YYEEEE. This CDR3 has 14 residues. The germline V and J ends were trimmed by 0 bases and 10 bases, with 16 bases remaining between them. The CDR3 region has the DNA TGTGCCAGCAGCTTGGCGGTCGGTGGTCTCGGAGCTTTCTTT. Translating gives CASSLAVGGLGAFF.

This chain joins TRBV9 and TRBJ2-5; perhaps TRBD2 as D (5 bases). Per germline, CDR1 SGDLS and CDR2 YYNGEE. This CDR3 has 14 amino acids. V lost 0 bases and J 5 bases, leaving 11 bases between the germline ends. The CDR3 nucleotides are TGTGCCAGCAGCGTAGGAGGGTCGGAGGAGACCCAGTACTTC. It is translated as CASSVGGSEETQYF.

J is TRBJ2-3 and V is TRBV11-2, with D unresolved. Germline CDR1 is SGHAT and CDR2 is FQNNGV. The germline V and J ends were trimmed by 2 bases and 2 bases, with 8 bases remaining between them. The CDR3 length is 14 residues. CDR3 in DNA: TGTGCCAGCAGCTTATTCCTCCCCACAGATACGCAGTATTTT. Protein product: CASSLFLPTDTQYF.

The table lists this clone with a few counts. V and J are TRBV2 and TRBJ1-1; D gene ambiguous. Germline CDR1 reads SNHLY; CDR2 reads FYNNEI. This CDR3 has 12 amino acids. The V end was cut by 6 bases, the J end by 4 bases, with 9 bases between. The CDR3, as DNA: TGTGCCAGCAGCTTAGACACCACTGAAGCTTTCTTT. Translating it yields CASSLDTTEAFF. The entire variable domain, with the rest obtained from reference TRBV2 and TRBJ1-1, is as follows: EPEVTQTPSHQVTQMGQEVILRCVPISNHLYFYWYRQILGQKVEFLVSFYNNEISEKSEIFDDQFSVERPDGSNFTLKIRSTKLEDSAMYFCASSLDTTEAFFGQGTRLTVV.

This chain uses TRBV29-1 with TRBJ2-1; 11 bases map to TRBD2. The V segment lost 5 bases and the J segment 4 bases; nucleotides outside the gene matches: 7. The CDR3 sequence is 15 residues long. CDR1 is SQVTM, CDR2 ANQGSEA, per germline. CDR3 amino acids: CSVSSTSGAYNEQFF. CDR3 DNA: TGCAGCGTTTCATCGACTAGCGGGGCATACAATGAGCAGTTCTTC.

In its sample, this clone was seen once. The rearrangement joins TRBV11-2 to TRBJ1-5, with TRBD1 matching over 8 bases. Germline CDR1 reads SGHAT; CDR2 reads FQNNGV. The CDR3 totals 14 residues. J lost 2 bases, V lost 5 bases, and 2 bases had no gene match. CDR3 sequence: CASSLQGGNQPQHF. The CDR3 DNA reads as TGTGCCAGCAGCCTACAGGGGGGCAATCAGCCCCAGCATTTT. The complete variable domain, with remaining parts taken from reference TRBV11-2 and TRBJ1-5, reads EAGVAQSPRYKIIEKRQSVAFWCNPISGHATLYWYQQILGQGPKLLIQFQNNGVVDDSQLPKDRFSAERLKGVDSTLKIQPAKLEDSAVYLCASSLQGGNQPQHFGDGTRLSIL.

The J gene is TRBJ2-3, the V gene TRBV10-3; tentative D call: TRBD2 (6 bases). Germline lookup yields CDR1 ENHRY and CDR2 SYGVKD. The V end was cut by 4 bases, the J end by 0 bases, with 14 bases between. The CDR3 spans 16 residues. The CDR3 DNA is TGTGCCATCAGTGCCCAACCCCTAGCGAGCACAGATACGCAGTATTTT. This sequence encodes CAISAQPLASTDTQYF.

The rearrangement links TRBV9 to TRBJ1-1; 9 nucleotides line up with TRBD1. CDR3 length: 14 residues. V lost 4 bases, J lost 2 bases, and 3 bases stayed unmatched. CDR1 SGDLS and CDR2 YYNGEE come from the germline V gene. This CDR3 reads CASSWGQGNTEAFF. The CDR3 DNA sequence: TGTGCCAGCAGCTGGGGACAGGGAAACACTGAAGCTTTCTTT. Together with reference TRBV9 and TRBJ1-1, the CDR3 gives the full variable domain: DSGVTQTPKHLITATGQRVTLRCSPRSGDLSVYWYQQSLDQGLQFLIQYYNGEERAKGNILERFSAQQFPDLHSELNLSSLELGDSALYFCASSWGQGNTEAFFGQGTRLTVV.